The 28 T cell receptor beta chains below were found in one sample sequenced in a study of response to subunit inactivated influenza vaccine. Each CDR3 protein gets one entry after TCRdb re-called the RT-PCR reads with MiXCR. Of more than 500,000 distinct CDR3 sequences in the sample, around 10% were seen once. These sequences were also reported in another study, on T cells expressing NK-cell markers. That report notes: Template switching by 5'RACE with UMIs generated the TCR beta cDNA.

The sample in question was PBMCs from blood, obtained on the day of vaccination. The receptor source for this set is a man aged 50-60 years who received an inactivated influenza vaccine.

The V and J genes are TRBV12-3 or TRBV12-4 and TRBJ1-1; D not resolved. Trimming left V 7 bases short and J 5 bases short, with 11 bases between. This CDR3 is 12 amino acids long. The CDR3 sequence: CASKAPGTEAFF. CDR3 nucleotide sequence: TGTGCCAGCAAGGCCCCCGGGACTGAAGCTTTCTTT.

The chain links TRBV12-3 or TRBV12-4 to TRBJ2-1; 9 nucleotides agree with TRBD2. The J segment lost 10 bases and the V segment lost 6 bases, leaving 13 bases of the junction unmatched. This CDR3 comprises 15 residues. In DNA, the CDR3 is TGTGCCAGCAGCCCTAGCGCGGGGGGGCCATGGGAGCAGTTCTTC. This gives the protein CASSPSAGGPWEQFF.

The chain employs TRBV28 and TRBJ2-1; D might be TRBD1 (5 bases). Germline CDR1 reads MDHEN; CDR2 reads SYDVKM. CDR3 length equals 12 residues. V dropped 3 bases and J dropped 10 bases, with 10 bases sitting between them. CDR3 bases: TGTGCCAGCAGTTTCAGGGCCCGCGAGCAGTTCTTC. The encoded protein is CASSFRAREQFF.

This clonotype was found many times. The rearrangement joins TRBV12-3 or TRBV12-4 to TRBJ1-3, with D uncertain. The CDR3 is 14 amino acids. V was clipped by 6 bases and J by 8 bases, with 17 bases between them. The CDR3 DNA reads TGTGCCAGCAGCTTCCGGGAATCCTTCTACACCATATATTTT. Residues: CASSFRESFYTIYF.

The J gene is TRBJ1-2, the V gene TRBV12-3 or TRBV12-4; 8 bases are shared with TRBD1. Germline trimming cut 9 bases from V and 8 bases from J; bases unmatched to any gene: 20. The CDR3 consists of 16 residues. The CDR3: CASSAGTGVLLGGYTF. CDR3 nucleotide sequence: TGTGCCAGTAGTGCCGGGACAGGAGTACTCCTCGGCGGCTACACCTTC.

This clonotype occurred a few times. The V gene is TRBV30, the J gene TRBJ1-1; D gene ambiguous. Trimming shortened V by 3 bases and J by 0 bases, and 8 bases separated the two germline ends. CDR3 length: 13 amino acids. The V gene's germline CDR1 is GTSNPN and CDR2 SVGIG (reference sequence). CDR3 in amino acids: CAWRAQLNTEAFF. As DNA, the CDR3 is TGTGCCTGGAGGGCCCAGTTGAACACTGAAGCTTTCTTT.

The chain couples TRBV20-1 to TRBJ2-4; 12 bases fit TRBD2. CDR3 length: 17 amino acids. The J segment lost 2 bases and the V segment lost 0 bases, leaving 5 bases of the junction unmatched. CDR1 is DFQATT, CDR2 SNEGSKA, per germline (reference sequence). The DNA for the CDR3 is TGCAGTGCTAGAGAAGTCGGGACTAGCGGGTCCAAAAACATTCAGTACTTC. Residues: CSAREVGTSGSKNIQYF.

This clonotype occurred a few times. The chain carries TRBV6-4 and TRBJ2-3, with D perhaps TRBD1 or TRBD2 (6 bases each). The CDR3 has 15 residues. Germline V gives CDR1 MRHNA, CDR2 SNTAGT. Trimming took off 2 bases at V and 1 base at J, with 10 bases between the two ends. The CDR3 is CASSDDGGGTDTQYF. DNA for the CDR3: TGTGCCAGCAGTGACGACGGGGGCGGCACAGATACGCAGTATTTT.

This clonotype was observed a few times. The V call is TRBV20-1, the J call TRBJ2-7; 7 bases map to TRBD2. Germline V gene data show CDR1 as DFQATT and CDR2 as SNEGSKA (reference sequence). This CDR3 spans 13 amino acids. The V segment lost 6 bases and the J segment 4 bases; nucleotides outside the gene matches: 9. The CDR3 here is CSARRGGEYEQYF. CDR3 nucleotide sequence: TGCAGTGCACGTCGGGGAGGGGAGTACGAGCAGTACTTC.

The V gene is TRBV14, the J gene TRBJ2-5; 7 bases map to TRBD1. CDR1 SGHDN and CDR2 FVKESK come from the germline V gene. The CDR3 has 16 amino acids. V dropped 1 base and J dropped 4; count of bases not matched to a gene: 9. This CDR3 is CASSQGARGRGETQYF. The CDR3 DNA sequence: TGTGCCAGCAGCCAAGGAGCAAGGGGGCGTGGAGAGACCCAGTACTTC.

The chain couples TRBV20-1 to TRBJ1-3; D is unclear. The CDR3 covers 12 residues. The germline V gene has CDR1 DFQATT and CDR2 SNEGSKA (reference sequence). V was pared by 2 bases and J by 0 bases, with 2 bases between. The DNA for the CDR3 is TGCAGTGCTAGAACCTCTGGAAACACCATATATTTT. Residues: CSARTSGNTIYF.

This clonotype was found many times. The chain combines TRBV21-1 with TRBJ2-7; TRBD1 reflects the table's D call only, with no check against the DNA. TRBV21-1 is marked as a pseudogene. This CDR3 is 15 amino acids long. The CDR3 nucleotides are TGTGCCAGCAGAGGAAACGGACGGGCGAGCGACGAGCAGTACTTC. Protein sequence: CASRGNGRASDEQYF.

The chain uses TRBV29-1 and TRBJ2-1; either TRBD1 or TRBD2 may fit D (7 bases each). CDR1 and CDR2 from the germline V gene are SQVTM and ANQGSEA. V gave up 3 bases and J gave up 5 bases, with 17 bases separating them. This CDR3 is built from 15 residues. In nucleotides, the CDR3 is TGCAGCGTTGAGGGGGGGCAGGGGGAACACAATGAGCAGTTCTTC. This translates into CSVEGGQGEHNEQFF.

V usage is TRBV28 and J usage is TRBJ2-7, with TRBD1 matching over 9 bases. In germline, CDR1 is MDHEN, CDR2 SYDVKM. V lost 5 bases to trimming and J lost 2 bases; unmatched junction nucleotides: 10. The CDR3 runs to 16 residues. This CDR3 reads CASSLTPGQGTYEQYF. The CDR3 DNA is TGTGCCAGCAGTCTGACTCCGGGACAGGGAACCTACGAGCAGTACTTC.

The rearrangement joins TRBV7-2 to TRBJ2-5, with a tentative D call TRBD1 (5 bases). The ends were cut back, 5 bases at V and 2 bases at J, with 12 bases in the middle. Looked up from germline, CDR1 is SGHTA and CDR2 is FQGNSA. This CDR3 contains 14 residues. Here the CDR3 reads CASSPPGHQETQYF. As DNA, the CDR3 is TGTGCCAGCAGCCCCCCAGGGCATCAAGAGACCCAGTACTTC.

This clonotype was detected many times. This chain joins TRBV4-1 and TRBJ1-1; 11 bases map to TRBD1. The germline V gene has CDR1 MGHRA and CDR2 YSYEKL. CDR3 length equals 15 residues. The V and J ends lost 4 bases and 1 base, in that order; junction bases with no gene match: 2. CDR3 bases: TGCGCCAGCAGCCGAGGACAGGGGGCGAACACTGAAGCTTTCTTT. It encodes CASSRGQGANTEAFF.

In its sample, this clonotype was seen many times. The rearrangement joins TRBV27 to TRBJ2-1; D gene unclear. Deletions cut 5 bases from V and 3 bases from J, with 14 bases between. Germline V gene sequence: CDR1 MNHEY, CDR2 SMNVEV (reference sequence). The CDR3 runs to 15 residues. CDR3 loop: CASSPVVQLYNEQFF. The CDR3, as DNA: TGTGCCAGCAGTCCCGTGGTACAGCTCTACAATGAGCAGTTCTTC.

This clonotype came up once. The genes are TRBV7-8 and TRBJ2-7; D is possibly TRBD2 (5 bases). Between the trimmed V and J ends, which lost 2 bases and 1 base, there was a span of 12 bases. Germline lookup yields CDR1 SGHVS and CDR2 FQNEAQ. The CDR3 is 15 residues long. The CDR3 is CASSLRGARSYEQYF. In DNA, the CDR3 is TGTGCCAGCAGCTTACGGGGTGCGCGTTCCTACGAGCAGTACTTC. Combining the CDR3 with reference TRBV7-8 and TRBJ2-7 gives the whole variable domain GAGVSQSPRYKVAKRGQDVALRCDPISGHVSLFWYQQALGQGPEFLTYFQNEAQLDKSGLPSDRFFAERPEGSVSTLKIQRTQQEDSAVYLCASSLRGARSYEQYFGPGTRLTVT.

The sample holds a few counts of this clonotype. This chain joins TRBV25-1 and TRBJ2-2; unclear D gene. This CDR3 contains 13 residues. V was shortened by 4 bases and J by 1 base, with 4 bases between the two germline ends. Germline lookup yields CDR1 MGHDK and CDR2 SYGVNS. The CDR3 coding sequence is TGTGCCAGCAGTGGGGGGAACACCGGGGAGCTGTTTTTT. This gives the protein CASSGGNTGELFF.

The chain is built from TRBV15 and TRBJ2-3, with no clear D. This CDR3 spans 17 amino acids. CDR1 and CDR2 from the germline V gene are LNHNV and YYDKDF (reference sequence). V was pared by 0 bases and J by 2 bases, with 15 bases between. The CDR3 DNA reads as TGTGCCACCAGCAGAGACATAGGGTCGACTTTCACAGATACGCAGTATTTT. This encodes CATSRDIGSTFTDTQYF.

A few counts support this clonotype. This CDR3 is CASSRPGLALYNEQFF. Written as DNA, the CDR3 is TGTGCCAGCAGTCGACCGGGACTAGCCCTTTACAATGAGCAGTTCTTC. V usage is TRBV2 and J usage is TRBJ2-1; TRBD2 matches 9 bases. The CDR3 extends over 16 amino acids. V dropped 5 bases and J dropped 4; count of bases not matched to a gene: 9. CDR1 and CDR2 from the germline V gene are SNHLY and FYNNEI.

This clonotype was counted only a few times. The chain uses TRBV5-1 and TRBJ1-4, with TRBD1 matching over 9 bases. The CDR3 is made up of 13 amino acids. Germline CDR1 reads SGHRS; CDR2 reads YFSETQ. V trimming: 3 bases; J trimming: 12 bases; junction bases outside the gene matches: 6. CDR3 residues: CASSWGQGAELFF. Here the CDR3 DNA reads TGCGCCAGCAGCTGGGGACAGGGTGCAGAACTGTTTTTT. Supplemented by reference TRBV5-1 and TRBJ1-4, the full variable domain reads KAGVTQTPRYLIKTRGQQVTLSCSPISGHRSVSWYQQTPGQGLQFLFEYFSETQRNKGNFPGRFSGRQFSNSRSEMNVSTLELGDSALYLCASSWGQGAELFFGSGTQLSVL.

CDR3 DNA: TGTGCCAGCAGCAACCTTTACACTGGAACCTACGAGCAGTACTTC. Its protein product is CASSNLYTGTYEQYF. V usage is TRBV12-3 or TRBV12-4 and J usage is TRBJ2-7; D ambiguous. This CDR3 comprises 15 residues. The V gene lost 6 bases and the J gene lost 2 bases, with 17 bases spanning the gap.

In nucleotides, the CDR3 is TGTGCCAGCAGCTCCGGACAGGGCTTCTCCTACGAGCAGTACTTC. Translating it yields CASSSGQGFSYEQYF. The chain links TRBV7-2 to TRBJ2-7, with 8 bases identical to TRBD1. Germline values: CDR1 SGHTA, CDR2 FQGNSA. Trimming cost V 4 bases and J 0 bases; bases outside gene matches: 5. This CDR3 is built from 15 residues.

This rearrangement joins TRBV19 to TRBJ2-7; TRBD2 matches at 7 bases. This CDR3 region has 15 residues. The V and J ends lost 3 bases and 6 bases, in that order; junction bases with no gene match: 11. CDR1 is LNHDA, CDR2 SQIVND, per germline (reference sequence). CDR3 DNA: TGTGCCAGTAGTATGTGGAGGGAGCGGGAAGGCGAGCAGTACTTC. Translated: CASSMWREREGEQYF.

At least ten counts were recorded for this clonotype. The V call is TRBV20-1, the J call TRBJ1-1, with D unclear. The CDR3 runs 13 residues. Germline CDR1 reads DFQATT; CDR2 reads SNEGSKA (reference sequence). V lost 3 bases, J lost 1 base, and 9 bases lay in between. CDR3 region: CSASDYRNTEAFF. CDR3 in DNA: TGCAGTGCTAGCGATTACAGGAACACTGAAGCTTTCTTT.

In its sample, this clonotype was seen a few times. The rearrangement links TRBV10-3 to TRBJ2-7; D is undetermined. Trimming shortened V by 6 bases and J by 9 bases, and 18 bases separated the two germline ends. Germline V gene lookup returns CDR1 ENHRY and CDR2 SYGVKD. The CDR3 is 13 residues long. The CDR3 coding sequence is TGTGCCATCAGACCCGGGCCGACTGAGACGCAGTACTTC. It specifies CAIRPGPTETQYF.

The chain is built from TRBV3-1 and TRBJ2-1; 8 nucleotides agree with TRBD2. This CDR3 has 15 residues. V was clipped by 0 bases and J by 15 bases; unmatched bases: 13. The germline V gene has CDR1 LGHDT and CDR2 YNNKEL (reference sequence). CDR3 sequence (DNA): TGTGCCAGCAGCCAAGATAGGTTAGGGGGACTAGGTTTGTTCTTC. It translates to CASSQDRLGGLGLFF.